In this sample, the clone carrying this TCR beta chain turned up a few times. The CDR3 sequence is 13 residues long. Germline V CDR1 and CDR2: SGHRS, YFSETQ. V lost 7 bases to trimming and J lost 7 bases; unmatched junction nucleotides: 8. These data originate in a study of blood T cell repertoires in COVID-19. Whole-study context: Whether acute or convalescent, the COVID-19 samples came from the United States, Italy and Spain.

A Seattle source enrolled patients during active infection and followed them longitudinally. Authors' analysis steps: Cell counts per sample came from amplifying reference gene primers. Method: immunoSEQ multiplex PCR; TCRdb's copy keeps in-frame clones and lacks some. That table is the source of V, J and clone size, and D and trimming were worked out from the DNA. Of tens of thousands of clones in the sample, 88% were seen once. This chain links TRBV5-1 with TRBJ1-3; TRBD1 agrees at 7 bases. This TCR was recovered from a woman aged 55-70 years with COVID-19, enrolled during active disease. The sequencing input was peripheral blood. The CDR3 sequence: CASLTGQKNTIYF. CDR3 sequence (DNA): TGCGCCAGCCTGACAGGGCAAAAGAACACCATATATTTT.